This T cell receptor beta chain was identified in a study of human T cells and chemical hapten exposure. Study-wide background: Slight differences in pooled library volume were the main source of varying TCR yields across samples. Study conclusions and caveats: With regard to DPC sensitization, TCRs above 1 in 1000 frequency did not change.

Time point of the sample: healthy volunteer bleed at 2 weeks. Extraction yielded total RNA from whole blood (unfractionated). Germline values: CDR1 SEHNR, CDR2 FQNEAQ (reference sequence). The V gene lost 8 bases and the J gene lost 6 bases, with 23 bases spanning the gap. This CDR3 is built from 16 residues. This clonotype was seen many times. The antigen is undetermined. For the library, individual cDNA molecules each received unique molecular identifiers. In TCRdb, the RACE reads were re-called with MiXCR into one record per CDR3 protein. This sample has roughly 130,000 distinct CDR3 sequences, with approximately 9.1% found just once.

The chain uses TRBV7-9 and TRBJ2-1; maybe TRBD2 (7 bases). The specimen sequenced was whole blood. This TCR derives from a male donor in good health. Some clones in this sample may be carry-over from other donors' samples. CDR3 sequence reads: CASGASLGGRINEQFF. Here the CDR3 DNA reads TGTGCCAGCGGGGCCTCCTTGGGGGGGCGTATCAATGAGCAGTTCTTC.